This is a list of T cell receptor delta chains from one sample in a study of Vδ1+ human thymocytes. TCRdb called clones from the multiplex PCR reads again using CATT. The sample includes 70,000 or so delta-chain clones, approximately 37% of them seen just once. Sequencing was carried out using Vdelta1+ gamma-delta thymocytes from the thymus. Source of these receptors: a boy younger than two who had congenital heart surgery. The conserved cysteine and the conserved F or W are not part of the CDR3 here.

v_call	j_call	cdr3_aa
TRDV1	TRDJ1	ALGGNTLGDTGAPNKLI
TRDV2	TRDJ3	ACDTELGDITRGDTRQMF
TRDV1	TRDJ1	ALGDTWRGYTDKLI
TRDV1	TRDJ1	ALGELAYPPSTGGPDTDKLI
TRDV1	TRDJ1	ALGKAVAADKLI
TRDV2	TRDJ1	ARDTLLGVLGSDTDKLI
TRDV1	TRDJ1	ALGELSDHGGQTDKLI
TRDV1	TRDJ1	ALGDTLPWGIGGLI
TRDV2	TRDJ1	ACDLRVEIRHNTKYTDKLI
TRDV1	TRDJ1	ALGEPFPDAGGYQGRDKLI
TRDV2	TRDJ1	ACDSVILGDTPLGFGDKLI
TRDV1	TRDJ1	ALVLLPSYWGSDKLI
TRDV1	TRDJ1	ALGELSSWTGGYGRIDKLI
TRDV2	TRDJ1	ACDTSVLGEVGGDKLI
TRDV1	TRDJ1	ALGELPHLKLGEYTDKLI
TRDV1	TRDJ1	ALGGFSYPWGIRVTYTDKLI
TRDV1	TRDJ1	ALGELDDVWGIADKLI
TRDV1	TRDJ1	ALGELPTGSTGTDKLI
TRDV1	TRDJ1	ALGGPIPIYTDKLI
TRDV1	TRDJ1	ALGEPPRPRIKGSPRVYTDKLI
TRDV1	TRDJ1	ALGDPTFRGGTDKLI
TRDV1	TRDJ1	ALGRLGGLRGYTDKLI
TRDV1	TRDJ1	ALGEPQLVTPGMGDTRRGTDKLI
TRDV1	TRDJ1	ALGSGLPTFRGGIRVTDKLI
TRDV1	TRDJ1	ALGELSSRYWGIPDKLI
TRDV1	TRDJ1	ALGEMLHTDCLGYETLTDKLI
TRDV1	TRDJ1	ALGELSYPYWWYTDKLI
TRDV1	TRDJ1	ALGEPTGSGYTDKLI
TRDV1	TRDJ1	ALGEQLGVTGGVRTDKLI
TRDV1	TRDJ1	ALGALRYTDKLI
TRDV1	TRDJ1	ALGDRSQPYWGTDKLI
TRDV1	TRDJ1	ALGEGPSPYWPIQDKLI
TRDV1	TRDJ1	ALGELPPYWGVTNKLI
TRDV1	TRDJ1	ALGDNLGGPYTDKLI
TRDV1	TRDJ1	ALGPSGLPSGDTPLYTDKLI
TRDV1	TRDJ1	ALGDSYMWGAGERYTDKLI
TRDV1	TRDJ1	ALGEGGQGSRKLI
TRDV1	TRDJ1	ALGPGGDTYTDKLI
TRDV1	TRDJ1	ALGERGNDRRYTDKLI
TRDV1	TRDJ1	ALGEGPYSVPLTDPTDKLI
TRDV1	TRDJ1	ALGERYWGIRLSYTDKLI
TRDV1	TRDJ1	ALGELSVALGDPYTDKLI
TRDV1	TRDJ1	ALGIGLRGENWGILNTDKLI
TRDV1	TRDJ1	ALGDPRGGTDKLI
TRDV1	TRDJ1	ALGEGCRLPGSLYTDKLI
TRDV1	TRDJ1	ALGELIRVRWGRRHTDKLI
TRDV1	TRDJ1	ALGDLATTGDTAKKYTDKLI
TRDV1	TRDJ1	ALGEQPPRPGGLYIDKLI
TRDV1	TRDJ1	ALGELARATRNAGADKLI
TRDV2	TRDJ1	ACLRSFNPTDKLI
TRDV1	TRDJ1	ALGEVNFMTMSYWGFMAKLI
TRDV1	TRDJ1	ALGERVRWGRTYKLI
TRDV1	TRDJ1	ALGENVLTLGDEWYTDKLI
TRDV1	TRDJ1	ALGELRGDKLI
TRDV2	TRDJ1	ACGPLPPIRYWGIRNTDKLI